These T cell receptor beta chains were read from a single sample in a study of Graves' ophthalmopathy and Graves' hyperthyroidism. TCRdb passed the multiplex PCR reads through MiXCR, listing each CDR3 protein once. The sample carries just over 600,000 distinct CDR3 sequences, about 20% recorded once. The material sequenced was peripheral blood. These receptors all stem from a woman between 18 and 30 years old with stable Graves' hyperthyroidism. Some clones in this sample may be carry-over from other donors' samples. Each CDR3 is given with its conserved first and last residue. Fields, in order: clone size, D gene, J gene, V gene, CDR3 DNA, CDR3 protein. The D gene is left open where the match is weak. Expanded clones get a size class; other rows say once, few or many, or leave the size out.

abundance: NA; d_gene: TRBD2; j_gene: TRBJ2-5; v_gene: TRBV2; CDR3nt: TGTGCCAGCAGTCCAAACCGACTAGCGGGGGCAGAGACCCAGTACTTC; CDR3aa: CASSPNRLAGAETQYF
abundance: NA; d_gene: NA; j_gene: TRBJ1-1; v_gene: TRBV12-3/TRBV12-4; CDR3nt: TGTGCCAGCAGTTTAGAGTCAATGAACACTGAAGCTTTCTTT; CDR3aa: CASSLESMNTEAFF
abundance: many; d_gene: NA; j_gene: TRBJ2-7; v_gene: TRBV12-3/TRBV12-4; CDR3nt: TGTGCCAGCAGTTTTAATGGGGGGCGGTCACTAAGGTGGGAGCAGTACTTC; CDR3aa: CASSFNGGRSLRWEQYF
abundance: few; d_gene: NA; j_gene: TRBJ2-7; v_gene: TRBV7-9; CDR3nt: TGTGCCAGCAGCTTAGGGTGGCAGAATTTCGAGCAGTACTTC; CDR3aa: CASSLGWQNFEQYF
abundance: many; d_gene: NA; j_gene: TRBJ1-1; v_gene: TRBV19; CDR3nt: TGTGCCAGTAGTCCGGGGTGGGGGGCCACTGAAGCTTTCTTT; CDR3aa: CASSPGWGATEAFF
abundance: few; d_gene: NA; j_gene: TRBJ2-2; v_gene: TRBV4-1; CDR3nt: TGCGCCAGCAGCCTGCGGACCAACACCGGGGAGCTGTTTTTT; CDR3aa: CASSLRTNTGELFF
abundance: few; d_gene: NA; j_gene: TRBJ2-2; v_gene: TRBV7-9; CDR3nt: TGTGCCAGCAGCTTAGGGGATACAGGAAAGCTGTTTTTT; CDR3aa: CASSLGDTGKLFF
abundance: once; d_gene: NA; j_gene: TRBJ1-2; v_gene: TRBV10-3; CDR3nt: TGTGCCAGTTCGCGTTCGGGAGGCTACACCTTC; CDR3aa: CASSRSGGYTF
abundance: NA; d_gene: NA; j_gene: TRBJ1-2; v_gene: TRBV5-5; CDR3nt: TGTGCCAGCAGCTTGTCAAGCATCTATGGCTACACCTTC; CDR3aa: CASSLSSIYGYTF
abundance: many; d_gene: TRBD2; j_gene: TRBJ2-5; v_gene: TRBV7-7; CDR3nt: TGTGCCAGCAGCCCGTTAGGCGGGGGGGGAGAGACCCAGTACTTC; CDR3aa: CASSPLGGGGETQYF
abundance: few; d_gene: TRBD2; j_gene: TRBJ2-2; v_gene: TRBV30; CDR3nt: TGTGCCTGGAGTGTACTAGCGGAGAACACCGGGGAGCTGTTTTTT; CDR3aa: CAWSVLAENTGELFF
abundance: many; d_gene: NA; j_gene: TRBJ1-1; v_gene: TRBV6-2/TRBV6-3; CDR3nt: TGTGCCAGCAGCCACTACGACACTGAAGCTTTCTTT; CDR3aa: CASSHYDTEAFF
abundance: many; d_gene: NA; j_gene: TRBJ1-2; v_gene: TRBV12-5; CDR3nt: TGTGCTAGTGGTCCCCCAGGGGCCTTTAACTATGGCTACACCTTC; CDR3aa: CASGPPGAFNYGYTF
abundance: many; d_gene: NA; j_gene: TRBJ2-7; v_gene: TRBV6-2/TRBV6-3; CDR3nt: TGTGCCAGCAGTTTCAGGACAAAATACGAGCAGTACTTC; CDR3aa: CASSFRTKYEQYF